These 9 T cell receptor beta chains originate from one sample sequenced in a study of cytomegalovirus exposure and HLA in healthy donors. The PCR ran on 60 Vbeta and 13 Jbeta primers. The repertoire was sequenced with immunoSEQ multiplex PCR; TCRdb's copy has only in-frame clones and lacks some. This sample yields fewer than 250,000 clones, of which roughly 82% are seen a single time; 6% belongs to the top ten. Sample: PBMCs. The receptors here all came from a man aged 40-49 years in good health and CMV-seropositive.

The rearrangement links TRBV5-1 to TRBJ2-7; D is unclear. The CDR3 is 12 residues long. CDR1 and CDR2 from the germline V gene are SGHRS and YFSETQ. The V and J ends lost 5 bases and 3 bases respectively, with 9 bases between them. DNA of the CDR3: TGCGCCAGCAGAGAAACAGTCTACGAGCAGTACTTC. This sequence encodes CASRETVYEQYF.

This clone was found a few times. The chain couples TRBV9 to TRBJ2-5; 13 nucleotides agree with TRBD2. The CDR3 consists of 17 residues. The V gene end was trimmed by 4 bases and the J gene end by 4 bases; junction bases not matched to a gene: 10. Germline lookup yields CDR1 SGDLS and CDR2 YYNGEE. CDR3 residues: CASSPQRTSGSTETQYF. DNA for the CDR3: TGTGCCAGCAGCCCCCAAAGGACTAGCGGGAGTACAGAGACCCAGTACTTC.

V is TRBV18 and J is TRBJ2-5; 13 bases fit TRBD2. V shed 3 bases, J shed 4 bases, and the junction held 5 bases outside the gene matches. Germline CDR1 is KGHSH and CDR2 is LQKENI. There are 16 residues in the CDR3. CDR3 loop: CASSPRTSGSRETQYF. CDR3 nucleotide sequence: TGTGCCAGCTCACCCCGGACTAGCGGGAGTAGAGAGACCCAGTACTTC. The complete variable domain, with remaining parts taken from reference TRBV18 and TRBJ2-5, reads NAGVMQNPRHLVRRRGQEARLRCSPMKGHSHVYWYRQLPEEGLKFMVYLQKENIIDESGMPKERFSAEFPKEGPSILRIQQVVRGDSAAYFCASSPRTSGSRETQYFGPGTRLLVL.

V gene TRBV19 combines with J gene TRBJ1-5; D remains ambiguous. The germline V gene encodes CDR1 LNHDA and CDR2 SQIVND (reference sequence). Trimming removed 9 bases at V and 6 bases at J, with 15 bases between. CDR3 length: 13 amino acids. This CDR3 is CASQMVGAQPQHF. The CDR3 bases are TGTGCCAGCCAAATGGTGGGCGCTCAGCCCCAGCATTTT.

This clone was observed a few times. J is TRBJ1-1 and V is TRBV18, with 7 bases matching TRBD1. The V gene end was trimmed by 3 bases and the J gene end by 5 bases; junction bases not matched to a gene: 12. Germline CDR1 reads KGHSH; CDR2 reads LQKENI. The CDR3 contains 16 residues. The CDR3 sequence is CASSPLNLQGFTEAFF. The CDR3 coding sequence is TGTGCCAGCTCACCCCTCAATCTACAGGGGTTTACTGAAGCTTTCTTT. Full variable domain (missing parts from reference TRBV18 and TRBJ1-1): NAGVMQNPRHLVRRRGQEARLRCSPMKGHSHVYWYRQLPEEGLKFMVYLQKENIIDESGMPKERFSAEFPKEGPSILRIQQVVRGDSAAYFCASSPLNLQGFTEAFFGQGTRLTVV.

This clone was seen once. The chain recombines TRBV5-6 with TRBJ1-2; 7 bases map to TRBD1. Germline V gene lookup returns CDR1 SGHDT and CDR2 YYEEEE. The trim removed 4 bases at V and 4 bases at J, leaving 4 bases unmatched. There are 13 residues in the CDR3. CDR3 protein: CASSETGSYGYTF. CDR3 nucleotide sequence: TGTGCCAGCAGCGAGACAGGGTCCTATGGCTACACCTTC.

The sample holds a few counts of this clone. This rearrangement joins TRBV25-1 to TRBJ2-7; TRBD2 is a possible D gene (5 bases). Germline V gene lookup returns CDR1 MGHDK and CDR2 SYGVNS. This CDR3 is 13 amino acids long. V was pared by 5 bases and J by 9 bases, with 17 bases between. This chain's CDR3 is CASSSLGLGRQYF. DNA of the CDR3: TGTGCCAGCAGTTCCCTAGGACTCGGACGGCAGTACTTC.

This chain uses TRBV25-1 with TRBJ2-1; TRBD1 agrees at 7 bases. The V gene's germline CDR1 is MGHDK and CDR2 SYGVNS. Trimming took 0 bases from V and 5 from J; bases not matched to a gene: 7. This CDR3 is 16 amino acids long. CDR3 sequence: CASSEYRKGAHNEQFF. CDR3 nucleotides: TGTGCCAGCAGTGAATATCGGAAGGGGGCCCACAATGAGCAGTTCTTC.

Here the CDR3 reads CASSLAEGWDEQFF. The CDR3 nucleotides are TGCGCCAGCAGCTTGGCGGAGGGCTGGGATGAGCAGTTCTTC. The chain has TRBV5-1 and TRBJ2-1; a weak D match, TRBD2 (6 bases). Trimming cost V 0 bases and J 8 bases, with 12 bases left between them. The germline gives CDR1 SGHRS, CDR2 YFSETQ. The CDR3 is made up of 14 amino acids.